The TCR beta chain described here comes from a study of cytomegalovirus exposure and HLA in healthy donors (dated by TCRdb to 2016 to 2017). For context, the study as a whole: According to a later analysis, one platform produced both the 120 validation repertoires and the 670 or so repertoires of the first cohort. High-throughput TCR immunosequencing, statistical association of individual TCRs with disease status, and machine learning were combined to predict cytomegalovirus infection status. In addition to the first cohort of 666 subjects, a separate validation cohort of 120 different subjects was used. The study was designed to test whether signatures of past pathogen exposure could be identified by cataloging public T cell receptors. Results the study describes overall, beyond this receptor: It was suggested by the authors that the approach could potentially be generalized to other disease states and immunological phenotypes. The study listed 164 TCR beta chains as associated with cytomegalovirus. A later analysis lacked HLA typing for the validation cohort, so it scored co-occurrence in that cohort across all 110 or so repertoires. In vitro tests confirmed that three of the cytomegalovirus-associated TCR beta chains recognize cytomegalovirus antigens. The classifier was reported to diagnose cytomegalovirus status with high specificity and sensitivity in both the original and validation cohorts. Most TCR sequences were observed very rarely across donors, whereas some public TCRs were present in many individuals. A later analysis found that TCRs clustered in the first cohort also tended to co-occur in the roughly 110 validation repertoires, with 90% to 95% of cluster scores above 0.

With respect to this clone: Its specific antigen is unknown. Base qualities are not recorded, but no much larger clone differs from it by a single base.

Separate from the approximately 690-subject first cohort, the validation cohort of 95 to 150 subjects was the group to which the donors belonged. The library was produced with the immunoSEQ multiplex PCR assay. The paper's processing steps were these. A statistical classification framework was built to diagnose cytomegalovirus status from the catalog of TCR beta chain sequences. The immuneACCESS repertoire file appears here via TCRdb, limited to in-frame rearrangements. These files lack a portion of the clones; in checked studies, under half of the deficit traces to unresolved V genes, and the cause of the others is not known. Clonal size and the V and J genes are those of that table, whereas D and trimming came from the DNA. Counted in this sample were over 200,000 clones; just over 85% of them appeared once. The ten biggest clones cover 2.9% of the sample. This clonotype originated in a young woman in good health and CMV-seronegative. Sequencing was done on a sample of PBMCs.

The nucleotide sequence is TGTGCCAGCAATTCCCAGGGCTCCATATATTTT. It codes for CASNSQGSIYF. The chain was built from TRBV28 and TRBJ1-3; TRBD1 might be the D gene, on 5 matching bases. The CDR3 runs 11 residues from the cysteine to the phenylalanine. Just the 33-base CDR3 DNA is kept, in frame starting at base 1. CDR1 MDHEN and CDR2 SYDVKM are derived from the germline V gene. The trim is 7 bases for V and 11 bases for J, with a gap of 12 bases between the germline ends. With all but the CDR3 taken from the reference TRBV28 and TRBJ1-3 genes, the full variable domain is: DVKVTQSSRYLVKRTGEKVFLECVQDMDHENMFWYRQDPGLGLRLIYFSYDVKMKEKGDIPEGYSVSREKKERFSLILESASTNQTSMYLCASNSQGSIYFGEGSWLTVV.